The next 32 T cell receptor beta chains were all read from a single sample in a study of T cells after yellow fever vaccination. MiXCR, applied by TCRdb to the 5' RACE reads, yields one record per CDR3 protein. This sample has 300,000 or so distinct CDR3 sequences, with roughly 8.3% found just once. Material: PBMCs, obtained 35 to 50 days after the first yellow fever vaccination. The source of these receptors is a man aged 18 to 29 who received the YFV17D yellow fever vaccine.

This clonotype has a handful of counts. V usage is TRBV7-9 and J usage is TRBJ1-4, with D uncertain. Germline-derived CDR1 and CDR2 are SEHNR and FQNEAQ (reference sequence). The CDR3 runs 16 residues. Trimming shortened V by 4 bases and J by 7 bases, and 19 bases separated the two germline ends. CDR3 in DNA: TGTGCCAGCAGCTCGTACGAGGAGGAGGGAGGTGAAAAACTGTTTTTT. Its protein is CASSSYEEEGGEKLFF.

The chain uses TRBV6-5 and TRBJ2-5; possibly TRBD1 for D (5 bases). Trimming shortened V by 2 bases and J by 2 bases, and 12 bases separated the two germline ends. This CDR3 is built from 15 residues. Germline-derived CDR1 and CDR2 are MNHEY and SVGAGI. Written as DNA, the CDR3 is TGTGCCAGCAGTTACGAGGCAGGGCTGCAAGAGACCCAGTACTTC. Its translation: CASSYEAGLQETQYF.

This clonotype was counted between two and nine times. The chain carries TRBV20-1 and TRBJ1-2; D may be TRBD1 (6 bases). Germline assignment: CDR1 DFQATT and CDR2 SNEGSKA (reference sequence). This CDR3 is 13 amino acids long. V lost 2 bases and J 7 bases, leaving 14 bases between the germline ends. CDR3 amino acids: CSARPATGAGYTF. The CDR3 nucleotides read TGCAGTGCTAGACCAGCGACAGGAGCTGGCTACACCTTC.

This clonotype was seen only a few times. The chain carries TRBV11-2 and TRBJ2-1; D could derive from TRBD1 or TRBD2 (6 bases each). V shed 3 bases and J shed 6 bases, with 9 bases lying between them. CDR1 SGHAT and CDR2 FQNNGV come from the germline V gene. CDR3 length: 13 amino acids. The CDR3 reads CASSLRGANEQFF. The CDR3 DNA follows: TGTGCCAGCAGCTTGAGGGGGGCCAATGAGCAGTTCTTC.

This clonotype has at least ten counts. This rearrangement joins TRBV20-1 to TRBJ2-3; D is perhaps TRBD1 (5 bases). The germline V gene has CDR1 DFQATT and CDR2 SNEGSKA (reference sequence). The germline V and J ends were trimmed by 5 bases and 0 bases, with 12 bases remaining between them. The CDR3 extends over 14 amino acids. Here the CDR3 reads CSAVEGASTDTQYF. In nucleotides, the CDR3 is TGCAGTGCTGTAGAAGGGGCGAGCACAGATACGCAGTATTTT.

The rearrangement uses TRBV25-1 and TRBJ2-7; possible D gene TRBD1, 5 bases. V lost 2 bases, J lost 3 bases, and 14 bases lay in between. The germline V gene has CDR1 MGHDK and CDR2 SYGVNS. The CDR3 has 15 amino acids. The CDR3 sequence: CASSEGQGTNYEQYF. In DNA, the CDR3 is TGTGCCAGCAGTGAAGGGCAGGGCACAAACTACGAGCAGTACTTC.

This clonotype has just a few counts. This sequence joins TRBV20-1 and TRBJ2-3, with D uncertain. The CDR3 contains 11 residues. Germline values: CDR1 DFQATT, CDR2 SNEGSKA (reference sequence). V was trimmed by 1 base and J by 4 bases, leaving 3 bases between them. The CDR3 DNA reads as TGCAGTGCTAGAGTAGCAGATACGCAGTATTTT. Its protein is CSARVADTQYF.

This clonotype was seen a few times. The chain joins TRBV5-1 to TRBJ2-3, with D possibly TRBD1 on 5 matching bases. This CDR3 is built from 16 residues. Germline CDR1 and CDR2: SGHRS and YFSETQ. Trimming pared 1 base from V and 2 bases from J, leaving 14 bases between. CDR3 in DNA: TGCGCCAGCAGCTTGAGGGCCCAGGGAATCACAGATACGCAGTATTTT. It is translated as CASSLRAQGITDTQYF.

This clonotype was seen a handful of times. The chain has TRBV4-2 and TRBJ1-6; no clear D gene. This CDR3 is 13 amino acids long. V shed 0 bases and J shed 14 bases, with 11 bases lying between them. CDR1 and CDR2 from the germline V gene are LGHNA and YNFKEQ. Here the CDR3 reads CASSQEISRALHF. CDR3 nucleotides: TGTGCCAGCAGCCAAGAGATTTCTAGGGCCCTCCACTTT.

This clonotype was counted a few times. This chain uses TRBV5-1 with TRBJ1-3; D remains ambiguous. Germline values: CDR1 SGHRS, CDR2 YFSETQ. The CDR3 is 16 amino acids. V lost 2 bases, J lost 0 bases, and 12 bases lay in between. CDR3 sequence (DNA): TGCGCCAGCAGCTTCTCAAATTTCGGCTCTGGAAACACCATATATTTT. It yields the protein CASSFSNFGSGNTIYF.

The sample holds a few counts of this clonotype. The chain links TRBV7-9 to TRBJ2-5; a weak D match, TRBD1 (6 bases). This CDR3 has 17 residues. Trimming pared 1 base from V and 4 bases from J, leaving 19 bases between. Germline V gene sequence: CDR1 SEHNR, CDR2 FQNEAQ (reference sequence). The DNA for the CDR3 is TGTGCCAGCAGCTTAGGCCTCGATGCAGGGGCAGTAGAGACCCAGTACTTC. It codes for CASSLGLDAGAVETQYF.

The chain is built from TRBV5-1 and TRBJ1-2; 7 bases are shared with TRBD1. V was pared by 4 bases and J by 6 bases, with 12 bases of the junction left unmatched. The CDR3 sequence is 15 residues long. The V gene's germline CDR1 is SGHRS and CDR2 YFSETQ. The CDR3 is CASSGPTGRGHGYTF. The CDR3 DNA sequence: TGCGCCAGCAGCGGACCGACAGGGAGGGGGCATGGCTACACCTTC.

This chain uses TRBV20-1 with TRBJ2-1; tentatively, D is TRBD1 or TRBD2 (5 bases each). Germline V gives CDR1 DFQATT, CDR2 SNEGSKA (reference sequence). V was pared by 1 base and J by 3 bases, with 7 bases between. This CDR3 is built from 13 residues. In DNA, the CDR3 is TGCAGTGCTAGAGTGGGGGACTACAATGAGCAGTTCTTC. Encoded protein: CSARVGDYNEQFF.

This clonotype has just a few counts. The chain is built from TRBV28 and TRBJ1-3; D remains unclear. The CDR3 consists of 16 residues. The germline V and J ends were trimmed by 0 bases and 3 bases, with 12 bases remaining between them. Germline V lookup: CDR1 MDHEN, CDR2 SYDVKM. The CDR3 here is CASSLWGSDGGNTIYF. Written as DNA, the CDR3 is TGTGCCAGCAGTTTATGGGGTAGCGACGGTGGAAACACCATATATTTT.

In DNA form, the CDR3 reads TGTGCCACTAGCGGGGGTATTGCGGAGACCCAGTACTTC. It is translated as CATSGGIAETQYF. V is TRBV7-2 and J is TRBJ2-5; 10 bases are a match to TRBD2. The V segment lost 10 bases and the J segment 5 bases; nucleotides outside the gene matches: 7. This CDR3 comprises 13 residues. Germline V CDR1 and CDR2: SGHTA, FQGNSA.

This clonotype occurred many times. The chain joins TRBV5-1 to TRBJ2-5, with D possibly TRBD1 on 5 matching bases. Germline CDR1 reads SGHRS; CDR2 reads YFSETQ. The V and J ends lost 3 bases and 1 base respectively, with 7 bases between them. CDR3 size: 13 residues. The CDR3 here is CASSSDTQETQYF. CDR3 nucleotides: TGCGCCAGCAGCTCGGACACCCAAGAGACCCAGTACTTC.

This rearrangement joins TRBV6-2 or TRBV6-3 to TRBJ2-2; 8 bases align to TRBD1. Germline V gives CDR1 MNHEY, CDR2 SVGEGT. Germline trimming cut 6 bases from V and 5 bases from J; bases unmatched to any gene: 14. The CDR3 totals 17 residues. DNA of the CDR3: TGTGCCAGCAGCCAGGATCCCGGGACAGGCGTGACCGGGGAGCTGTTTTTT. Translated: CASSQDPGTGVTGELFF.

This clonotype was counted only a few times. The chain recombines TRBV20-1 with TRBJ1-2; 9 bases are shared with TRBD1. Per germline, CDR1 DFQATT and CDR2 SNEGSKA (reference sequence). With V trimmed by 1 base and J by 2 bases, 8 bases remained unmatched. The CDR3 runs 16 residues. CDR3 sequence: CSARARDRETNYGYTF. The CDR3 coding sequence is TGCAGTGCTAGAGCCCGGGACAGGGAAACAAACTATGGCTACACCTTC.

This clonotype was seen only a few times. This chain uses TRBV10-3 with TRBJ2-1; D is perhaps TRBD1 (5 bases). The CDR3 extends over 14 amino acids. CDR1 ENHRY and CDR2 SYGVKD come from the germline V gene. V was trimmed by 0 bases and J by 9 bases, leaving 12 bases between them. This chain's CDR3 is CAISESETQGEQFF. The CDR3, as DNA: TGTGCCATCAGTGAGTCGGAGACTCAGGGTGAGCAGTTCTTC.

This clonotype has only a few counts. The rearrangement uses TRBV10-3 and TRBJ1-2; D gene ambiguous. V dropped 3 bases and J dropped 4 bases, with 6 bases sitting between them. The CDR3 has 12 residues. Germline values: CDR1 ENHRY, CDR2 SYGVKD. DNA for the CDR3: TGTGCCATCAGTGACCAAATCTATGGCTACACCTTC. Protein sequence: CAISDQIYGYTF.

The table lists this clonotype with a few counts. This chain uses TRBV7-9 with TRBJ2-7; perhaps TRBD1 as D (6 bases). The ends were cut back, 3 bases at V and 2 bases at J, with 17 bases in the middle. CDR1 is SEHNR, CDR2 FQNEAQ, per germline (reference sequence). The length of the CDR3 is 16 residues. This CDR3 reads CASSFHRTDRAYEQYF. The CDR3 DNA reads TGTGCCAGCAGCTTTCACCGAACGGACAGAGCCTACGAGCAGTACTTC.

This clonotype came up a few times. The CDR3 sequence is CASSLGQARVGNTEAFF. Written as DNA, the CDR3 is TGTGCCAGCAGCTTAGGGCAGGCAAGGGTGGGGAACACTGAAGCTTTCTTT. The gene calls are TRBV7-8 and TRBJ1-1; the D is unclear. Trimming cost V 1 base and J 1 base, with 16 bases left between them. The CDR3 length is 17 residues. Per germline, CDR1 SGHVS and CDR2 FQNEAQ.

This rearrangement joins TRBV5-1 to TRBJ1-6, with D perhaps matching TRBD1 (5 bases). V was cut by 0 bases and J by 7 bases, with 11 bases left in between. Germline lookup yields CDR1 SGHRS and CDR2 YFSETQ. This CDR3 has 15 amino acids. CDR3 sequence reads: CASSLVEGANSPLHF. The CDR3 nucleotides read TGCGCCAGCAGCTTGGTGGAAGGGGCGAATTCACCCCTCCACTTT.

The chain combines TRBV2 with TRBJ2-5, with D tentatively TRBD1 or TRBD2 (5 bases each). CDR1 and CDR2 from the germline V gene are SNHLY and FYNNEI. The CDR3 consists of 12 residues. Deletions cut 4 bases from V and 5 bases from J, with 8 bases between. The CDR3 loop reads CASSVWGETQYF. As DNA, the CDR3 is TGTGCCAGCAGTGTTTGGGGGGAGACCCAGTACTTC.

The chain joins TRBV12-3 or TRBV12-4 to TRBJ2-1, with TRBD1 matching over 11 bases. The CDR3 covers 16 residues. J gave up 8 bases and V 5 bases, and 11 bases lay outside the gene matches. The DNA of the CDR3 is TGTGCCAGCAGTCTTTTAGGGACAGGGGGGCAGGATGAGCAGTTCTTC. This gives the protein CASSLLGTGGQDEQFF.

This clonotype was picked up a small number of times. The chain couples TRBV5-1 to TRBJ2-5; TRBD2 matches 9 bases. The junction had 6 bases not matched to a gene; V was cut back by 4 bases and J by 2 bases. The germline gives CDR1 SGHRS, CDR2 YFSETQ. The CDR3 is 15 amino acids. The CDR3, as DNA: TGCGCCAGCAGCAAAACTAGCGGGTCGCAAGAGACCCAGTACTTC. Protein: CASSKTSGSQETQYF.

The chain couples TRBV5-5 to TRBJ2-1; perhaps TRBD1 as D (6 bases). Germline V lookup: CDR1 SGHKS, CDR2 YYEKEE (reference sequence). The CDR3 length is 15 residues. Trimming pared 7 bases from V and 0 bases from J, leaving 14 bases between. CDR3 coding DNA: TGTGCCAGCCTCAGGGGTGGGAGCTCCTACAATGAGCAGTTCTTC. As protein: CASLRGGSSYNEQFF.

CDR3 DNA sequence: TGTGCCTGGAGCCCGGTCGGGGGGGGTAATTCACCCCTCCACTTT. Translating gives CAWSPVGGGNSPLHF. The V and J genes are TRBV30 and TRBJ1-6; possible D gene TRBD1, 5 bases. The V and J ends lost 3 bases and 6 bases respectively, with 15 bases between them. Germline V gene lookup returns CDR1 GTSNPN and CDR2 SVGIG (reference sequence). The CDR3 runs 15 residues.

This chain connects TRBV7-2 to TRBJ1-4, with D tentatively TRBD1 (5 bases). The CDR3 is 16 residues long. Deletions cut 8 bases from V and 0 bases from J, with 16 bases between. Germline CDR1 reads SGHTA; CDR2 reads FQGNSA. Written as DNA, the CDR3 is TGTGCCAGCGGCTGGGGACGGACTGCAACTAATGAAAAACTGTTTTTT. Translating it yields CASGWGRTATNEKLFF.

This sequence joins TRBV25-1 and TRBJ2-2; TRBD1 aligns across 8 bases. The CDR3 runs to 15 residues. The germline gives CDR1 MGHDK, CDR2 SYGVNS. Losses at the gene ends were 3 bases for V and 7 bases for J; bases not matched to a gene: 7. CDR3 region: CASSDSQGAIGELFF. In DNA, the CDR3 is TGTGCCAGCAGTGATAGTCAGGGGGCAATCGGGGAGCTGTTTTTT.

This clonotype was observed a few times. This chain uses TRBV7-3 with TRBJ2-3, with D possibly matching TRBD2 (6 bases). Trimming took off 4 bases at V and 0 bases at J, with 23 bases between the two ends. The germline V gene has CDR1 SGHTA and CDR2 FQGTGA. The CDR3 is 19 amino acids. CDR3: CASSSRIRSGELSTDTQYF. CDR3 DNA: TGTGCCAGCAGCTCAAGGATTAGATCGGGAGAGCTTAGCACAGATACGCAGTATTTT.

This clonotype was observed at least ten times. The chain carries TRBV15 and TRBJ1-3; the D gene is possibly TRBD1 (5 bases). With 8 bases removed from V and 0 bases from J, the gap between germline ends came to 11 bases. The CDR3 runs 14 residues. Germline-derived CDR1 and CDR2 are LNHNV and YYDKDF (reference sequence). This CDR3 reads CATWDASSGNTIYF. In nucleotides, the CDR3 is TGTGCCACCTGGGACGCGAGCTCTGGAAACACCATATATTTT.